Shown below are 8 T cell receptor beta chains from a single sample sequenced in a study of OX40 agonist ivuxolimab in advanced cancers. Sequenced by immunoSEQ multiplex PCR; TCRdb stores in-frame clones only, minus some. Among roughly 56,000 clones listed, 65% to 85% were seen once. Material: CD4+ or CD8+ T cells sorted from blood, obtained in a trial of the OX40 agonist ivuxolimab. All receptors come from an adult with an advanced solid tumor such as melanoma, head and neck, liver or kidney cancer.

Comment on this clone: A junction boundary mismatches the germline segment, possibly from a read error. V gene TRBV28 combines with J gene TRBJ2-7, with D uncertain. This CDR3 is built from 16 residues. The V gene's germline CDR1 is MDHEN and CDR2 SYDVKM. The CDR3 coding sequence is TGTGTCAGCAGTTTATTTATTGCGGAAAAGTTCTACGAGCAGTACTTC. Translation: CVSSLFIAEKFYEQYF.

The chain is built from TRBV10-3 and TRBJ2-7, with D perhaps matching TRBD1 (6 bases). CDR3 size: 13 residues. Trimming left V 6 bases short and J 0 bases short, with 9 bases between. Looked up from germline, CDR1 is ENHRY and CDR2 is SYGVKD. The chain's CDR3 is CAISPDSSYEQYF. CDR3 in DNA: TGTGCCATCAGCCCGGACAGCTCCTACGAGCAGTACTTC.

This clone came up a few times. The chain combines TRBV21-1 with TRBJ2-5. The DNA end is a closer match to TRBJ2-7, so the J assignment may be wrong. TRBV21-1 constitutes a pseudogene. This CDR3 is built from 17 residues. CDR3 loop: CASSKGRLRKGFHEQYF. CDR3 in DNA: TGTGCCAGCAGCAAAGGTCGTCTGAGGAAAGGGTTTCACGAGCAGTACTTC.

V usage is TRBV11-2 and J usage is TRBJ2-7, with a tentative D call TRBD1 (6 bases). V shed 2 bases and J shed 7 bases, with 21 bases lying between them. This CDR3 has 16 amino acids. Germline CDR1 and CDR2: SGHAT and FQNNGV. The CDR3 region is CASSLTRTVPADEQYF. The CDR3 DNA reads as TGTGCCAGCAGCTTAACCCGGACAGTTCCGGCGGATGAGCAGTACTTC.

This chain connects TRBV28 to TRBJ1-5; 9 positions agree with TRBD1. Germline CDR1 MDHEN, CDR2 SYDVKM. V lost 6 bases, J lost 5 bases, and 8 bases stayed unmatched. The CDR3 contains 15 residues. The CDR3, as DNA: TGTGCCAGCAGCACTACAGGGGGCGTTGATCAGCCCCAGCATTTT. As protein: CASSTTGGVDQPQHF.

This chain connects TRBV11-2 to TRBJ2-7; 8 positions match TRBD1. This CDR3 is 14 amino acids long. Germline loops: CDR1 SGHAT, CDR2 FQNNGV. V lost 5 bases and J lost 7; bases outside the gene matches: 10. CDR3 loop: CASSPRRTGLEQYF. The CDR3 bases are TGTGCCAGCAGCCCCCGAAGGACAGGGTTGGAGCAGTACTTC.

The chain joins TRBV11-3 to TRBJ2-1, with TRBD2 matching over 8 bases. J was trimmed by 4 bases and V by 1 base; bases with no gene match: 6. The CDR3 is 16 amino acids. Germline-derived CDR1 and CDR2 are SGHNT and YENEEA. As DNA, the CDR3 is TGTGCCAGCAGCTTAGGGGGGGCTAGCGGGTACAATGAGCAGTTCTTC. Amino acid sequence: CASSLGGASGYNEQFF.

The chain employs TRBV19 and TRBJ1-1; maybe TRBD1 (5 bases). The ends were cut back, 7 bases at V and 0 bases at J, with 18 bases in the middle. Germline V CDR1 and CDR2: LNHDA, SQIVND (reference sequence). This CDR3 spans 16 amino acids. The CDR3 region has the DNA TGTGCCAGTACCAGAGGTCCGGGACTGCTGAACACTGAAGCTTTCTTT. Protein: CASTRGPGLLNTEAFF.